This T cell receptor (beta chain) was sequenced for a study of Ad26.COV2.S vaccination and SARS-CoV-2 variants. Study information: As a participant in COV1001, the donor was in the Ad26.COV2.S trial arm. Ad26.COV2.S was injected intramuscularly once or twice, 56 days apart. Points from the study as a whole: Non-spike TCR breadth did not differ much between vaccine and placebo recipients.

Method: immunoSEQ multiplex PCR; TCRdb's copy keeps in-frame clones and lacks some. Here the sample spans some 370,000 clones, around 82% being singletons. For this clone: Its cognate antigen is unknown.

CDR3 length equals 14 residues. Losses at the gene ends were 5 bases for V and 2 bases for J; bases not matched to a gene: 7. Germline CDR1 is GTSNPN and CDR2 is SVGIG (reference sequence). The treatment is: around 19 received Ad26.COV2.S at low or high dose, single or two shots; several received placebo; per-sample allocation not given. Each sample was drawn 63 days after the first injection (of vaccine or placebo). The sequenced sample was peripheral blood, obtained in a trial of Ad26.COV2.S vaccine versus placebo. This TCR was sampled from a person aged 18-60 years who received the Ad26.COV2.S COVID-19 vaccine or a placebo. The V gene is TRBV30, the J gene TRBJ2-3; TRBD1 aligns across 7 bases. CDR3 DNA sequence: TGTGCCTGGGGGAGACAGGGCCCCACAGATACGCAGTATTTT. It codes for CAWGRQGPTDTQYF.